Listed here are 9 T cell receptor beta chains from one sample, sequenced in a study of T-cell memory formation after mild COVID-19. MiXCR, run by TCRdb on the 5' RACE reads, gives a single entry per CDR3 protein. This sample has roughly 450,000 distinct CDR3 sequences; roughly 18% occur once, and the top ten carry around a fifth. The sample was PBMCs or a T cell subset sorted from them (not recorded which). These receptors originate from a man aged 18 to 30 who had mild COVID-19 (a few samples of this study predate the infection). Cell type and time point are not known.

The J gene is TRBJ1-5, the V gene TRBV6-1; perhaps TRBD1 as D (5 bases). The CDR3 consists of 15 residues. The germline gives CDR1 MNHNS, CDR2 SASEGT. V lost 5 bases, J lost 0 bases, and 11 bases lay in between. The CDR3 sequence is CASSPTVYSNQPQHF. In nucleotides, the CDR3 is TGTGCCAGCAGTCCGACAGTCTATAGCAATCAGCCCCAGCATTTT.

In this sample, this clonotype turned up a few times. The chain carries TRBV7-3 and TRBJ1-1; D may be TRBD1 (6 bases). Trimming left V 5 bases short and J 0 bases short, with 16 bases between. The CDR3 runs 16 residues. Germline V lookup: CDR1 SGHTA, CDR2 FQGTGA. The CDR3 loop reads CASSPSGGRLNTEAFF. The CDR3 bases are TGTGCCAGCAGCCCGTCGGGGGGCCGCCTGAACACTGAAGCTTTCTTT.

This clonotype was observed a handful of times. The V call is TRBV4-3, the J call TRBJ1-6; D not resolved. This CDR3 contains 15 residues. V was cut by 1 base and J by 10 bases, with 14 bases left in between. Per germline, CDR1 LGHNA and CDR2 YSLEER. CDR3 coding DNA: TGCGCCAGCAGCCAAGGATTTCAGCGGATCTCACCCCTCCACTTT. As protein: CASSQGFQRISPLHF.

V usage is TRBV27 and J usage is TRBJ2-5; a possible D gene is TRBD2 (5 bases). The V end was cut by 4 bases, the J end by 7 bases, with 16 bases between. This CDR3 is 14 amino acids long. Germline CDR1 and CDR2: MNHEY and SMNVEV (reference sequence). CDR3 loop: CASSSKPTRGTQYF. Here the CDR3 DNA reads TGTGCCAGCAGTTCCAAACCGACACGGGGGACCCAGTACTTC.

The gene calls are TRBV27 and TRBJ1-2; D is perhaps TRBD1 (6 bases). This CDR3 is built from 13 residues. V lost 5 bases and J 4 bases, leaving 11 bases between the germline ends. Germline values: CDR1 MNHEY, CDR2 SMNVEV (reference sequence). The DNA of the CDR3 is TGTGCCAGCAGTGCCGGACAGTCCTATGGCTACACCTTC. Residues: CASSAGQSYGYTF.

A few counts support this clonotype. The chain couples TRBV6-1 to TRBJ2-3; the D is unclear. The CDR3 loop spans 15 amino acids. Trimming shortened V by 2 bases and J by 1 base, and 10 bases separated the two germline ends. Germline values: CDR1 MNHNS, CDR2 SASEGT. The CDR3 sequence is CASSEHRSRTDTQYF. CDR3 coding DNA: TGTGCCAGCAGTGAACATCGTAGCCGCACAGATACGCAGTATTTT.

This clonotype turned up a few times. This CDR3 reads CASSLIRDSEAFF. In DNA, the CDR3 is TGTGCCAGCAGCCTTATCCGGGACAGTGAAGCTTTCTTT. V gene TRBV28 combines with J gene TRBJ1-1; 7 bases are shared with TRBD1. Germline-derived CDR1 and CDR2 are MDHEN and SYDVKM. J was trimmed by 7 bases and V by 6 bases; bases with no gene match: 8. CDR3 length: 13 amino acids.

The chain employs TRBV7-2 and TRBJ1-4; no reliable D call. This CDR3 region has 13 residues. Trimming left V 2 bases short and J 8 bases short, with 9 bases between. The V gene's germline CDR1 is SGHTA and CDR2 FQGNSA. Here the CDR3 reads CASSLSGVEKLFF. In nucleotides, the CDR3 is TGTGCCAGCAGCTTAAGCGGAGTGGAAAAACTGTTTTTT.

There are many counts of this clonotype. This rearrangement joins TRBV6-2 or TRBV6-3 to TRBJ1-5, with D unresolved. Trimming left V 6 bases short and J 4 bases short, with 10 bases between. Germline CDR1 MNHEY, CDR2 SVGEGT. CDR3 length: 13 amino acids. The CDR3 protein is CASSLMMNQPQHF. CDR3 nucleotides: TGTGCCAGCAGCCTCATGATGAATCAGCCCCAGCATTTT.